The present T cell receptor beta chain was sequenced within a study of beta chain features in type 1 diabetes. Study results and limitations: Fewer insertions but more deletions were seen at VDJ junctions in type 1 diabetes patients. In the patient group, naive, central memory and Treg TCRB repertoires seemed more alike than in the healthy donor group.

Blood was collected once per donor into heparin, averaging approximately 0.12 L. It was via CD45RO/CCR7/CD25/CD127/CD95/CD27 that CD4+ naive, central memory, regulatory and stem cell-like memory cells were sorted. The CDR3 has 17 amino acids. V was clipped by 2 bases and J by 7 bases, with 24 bases between them. Per germline, CDR1 GTSNPN and CDR2 SVGIG (reference sequence). TCRB transcripts that were expressed got sequenced, as all of the isolated RNA had been reverse transcribed. The data were produced by immunoSEQ multiplex PCR, yet TCRdb's version contains in-frame clones alone and is incomplete. The data contain 250,000 to 300,000 clones, about 8.5% of them singletons. This clone turned up a few times. The target antigen is unknown.

V is TRBV30 and J is TRBJ2-1; tentatively, D is TRBD1 or TRBD2 (5 bases each). This clonotype originated in a woman younger than 30 in good health. The sample comprised central memory CD4+ T cells from blood. The DNA of the CDR3 is TGTGCCTGGAGTCCCCAGGTTCGGGGCCCATGGAGGAATGAGCAGTTCTTC. Amino acid sequence: CAWSPQVRGPWRNEQFF.